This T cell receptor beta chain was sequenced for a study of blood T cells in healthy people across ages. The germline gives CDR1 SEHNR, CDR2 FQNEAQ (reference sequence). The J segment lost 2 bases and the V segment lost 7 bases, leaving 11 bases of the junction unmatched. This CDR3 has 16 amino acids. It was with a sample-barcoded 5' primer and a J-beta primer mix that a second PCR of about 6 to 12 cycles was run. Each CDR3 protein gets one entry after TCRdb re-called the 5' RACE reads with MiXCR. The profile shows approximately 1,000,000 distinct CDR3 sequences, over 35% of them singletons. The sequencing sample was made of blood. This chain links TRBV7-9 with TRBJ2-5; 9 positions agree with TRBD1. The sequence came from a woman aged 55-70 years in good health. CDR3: CASKIPGQGVQETQYF. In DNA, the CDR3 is TGTGCCAGCAAGATACCGGGACAGGGTGTGCAAGAGACCCAGTACTTC.